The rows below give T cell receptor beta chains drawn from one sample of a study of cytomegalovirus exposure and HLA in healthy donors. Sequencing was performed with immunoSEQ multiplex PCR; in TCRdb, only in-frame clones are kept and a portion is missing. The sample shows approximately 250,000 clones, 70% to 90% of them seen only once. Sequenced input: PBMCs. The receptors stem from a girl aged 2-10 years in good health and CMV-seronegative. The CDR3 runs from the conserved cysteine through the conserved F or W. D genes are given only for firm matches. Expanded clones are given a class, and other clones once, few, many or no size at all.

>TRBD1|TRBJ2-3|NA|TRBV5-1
TGCGCCAGCAGCTTGAGGGGGACAGGGGGCACAGATACGCAGTATTTT
CASSLRGTGGTDTQYF
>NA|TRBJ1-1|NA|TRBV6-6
TGTGCCAGCAGTCTACGGACAGTCACGAACACTGAAGCTTTCTTT
CASSLRTVTNTEAFF
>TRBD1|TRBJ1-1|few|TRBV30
TGTGCCTGGCAGGGGGCCGTCATGAACACTGAAGCTTTCTTT
CAWQGAVMNTEAFF
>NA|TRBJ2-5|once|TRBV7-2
TGTGCCAGCAGCTTTAGAGGACAAGAGACCCAGTACTTC
CASSFRGQETQYF
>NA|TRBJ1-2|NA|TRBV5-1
TGCGCCAGCAGCTTGGGCGGGAGCTATGGCTACACCTTC
CASSLGGSYGYTF
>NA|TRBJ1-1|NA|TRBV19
TGTGCCAGTACCGAAGCGGGGGGGGCACAGAACACTGAAGCTTTCTTT
CASTEAGGAQNTEAFF
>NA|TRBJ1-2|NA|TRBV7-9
TGTGCCAGCAGCTCATTTAACTATGGCTACACCTTC
CASSSFNYGYTF
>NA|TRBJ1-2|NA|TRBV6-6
TGTGCCAGCAGTTACTACGGGGGGCAGTATGGCTACACCTTC
CASSYYGGQYGYTF
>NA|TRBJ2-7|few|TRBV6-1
TGTGCCAGCAGCCGGGACAACCTCTACGAGCAGTACTTC
CASSRDNLYEQYF
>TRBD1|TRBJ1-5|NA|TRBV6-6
TGTGCCAGCAGTGGGGATTCGACAGGGAATCAGCCCCAGCATTTT
CASSGDSTGNQPQHF
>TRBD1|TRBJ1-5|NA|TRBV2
TGTGCCAGCAGTGATTTAGGGGGCGACAATCAGCCCCAGCATTTT
CASSDLGGDNQPQHF
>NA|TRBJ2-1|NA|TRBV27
TGTGCCAGCAGTAAAAACAAGGAGGTGGTGGGCAATGAGCAGTTCTTC
CASSKNKEVVGNEQFF
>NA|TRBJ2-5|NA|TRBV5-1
TGCGCCAGCAGCTTTCAACAAGAGACCCAGTACTTC
CASSFQQETQYF
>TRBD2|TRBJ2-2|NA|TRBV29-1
TGCAGCGTTGTGTCGTTCGAACTAGCGGGCCGCACCGGGGAGCTGTTTTTT
CSVVSFELAGRTGELFF
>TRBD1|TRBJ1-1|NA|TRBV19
TGTGCCAGTGAACCCAGGGGGCCGGGCACTGAAGCTTTCTTT
CASEPRGPGTEAFF
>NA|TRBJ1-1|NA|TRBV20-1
TGCAGTTCAGGGGTGAACACTGAAGCTTTCTTT
CSSGVNTEAFF
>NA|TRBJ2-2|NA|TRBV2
TGTGCCAGCAGTGTTGTGGGAGAAGCCACCGGGGAGCTGTTTTTT
CASSVVGEATGELFF
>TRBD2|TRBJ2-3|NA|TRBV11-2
TGTGCCAGCAGCTTAGCAGCGGGAGGGATGGGAGATACGCAGTATTTT
CASSLAAGGMGDTQYF
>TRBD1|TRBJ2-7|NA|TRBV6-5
TGTGCCAGCAGTTCAACCGGGACAGGGGGCTTCAGGGAGCAGTACTTC
CASSSTGTGGFREQYF
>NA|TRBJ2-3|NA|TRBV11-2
TGTGCCAGCAGCTTAGATCTCGGACTCCGCACAGATACGCAGTATTTT
CASSLDLGLRTDTQYF
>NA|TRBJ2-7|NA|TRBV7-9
TGTTCCAGCAGCTTAGCCCTCGAGCAGTACTTC
CSSSLALEQYF
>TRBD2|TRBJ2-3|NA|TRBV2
TGTGCCTGGCCTAGCGGGAGAGGTCCAGATACGCAGTATTTT
CAWPSGRGPDTQYF
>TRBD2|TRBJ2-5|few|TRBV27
TGTGCCAGCAGTAAAGCGGGAGGAGAGACCCAGTACTTC
CASSKAGGETQYF
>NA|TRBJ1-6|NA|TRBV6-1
TGTGCCAGCAGTGAAAGACCAGGACCCCTCCACTTT
CASSERPGPLHF
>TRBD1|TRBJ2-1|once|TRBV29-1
TGCAGCGTTGGGACAGGGAATCTCAATGAGCAGTTCTTC
CSVGTGNLNEQFF
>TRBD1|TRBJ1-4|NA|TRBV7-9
TGTGCCAGCAGCTTGGGGCAGGGGGGTGAAAAACTGTTTTTT
CASSLGQGGEKLFF
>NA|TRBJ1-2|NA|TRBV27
TGTGCCAGCAGTTTAAGCCGGAACTATGGCTACACCTTC
CASSLSRNYGYTF
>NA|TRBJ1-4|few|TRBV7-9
TGTGCCAGCAGCTCACAAAATGAAAAACTGTTTTTT
CASSSQNEKLFF
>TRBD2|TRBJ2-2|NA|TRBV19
TGTGCCAGTAGTCCACTTAGCGGGAGGAGGTTCGGGGAGCTGTTTTTT
CASSPLSGRRFGELFF
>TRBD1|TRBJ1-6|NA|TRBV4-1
TGCGCCAGCAGCCAAGATCCCCGGGACAGGGGATCTTCACCCCTCCACTTT
CASSQDPRDRGSSPLHF
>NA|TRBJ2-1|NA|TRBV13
TGTGCCAGCAGGGTGGCGGGGGCCGCAAGTGAGCAGTTCTTC
CASRVAGAASEQFF
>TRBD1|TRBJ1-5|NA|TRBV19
TGTGCCAGTAGTATTCGGGCCGGGACAGGGGGCCGAAAGGGCAATCAGCCCCAGCATTTT
CASSIRAGTGGRKGNQPQHF
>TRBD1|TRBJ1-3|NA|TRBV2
TGTGCCAGCAGTGAACGGACAGGGTCCTCTGGAAACACCATATATTTT
CASSERTGSSGNTIYF
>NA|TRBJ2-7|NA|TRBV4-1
TGCGCCAGCAGCCAAGGAGCCGGGATAACCTACGAGCAGTACTTC
CASSQGAGITYEQYF
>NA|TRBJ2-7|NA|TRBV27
TGTGCCAGCAGTTATAGCTATTCCTACGAGCAGTACTTC
CASSYSYSYEQYF
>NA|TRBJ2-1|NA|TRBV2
TGTGCCAGCAGCAGGACACCATCTTACAATGAGCAGTTCTTC
CASSRTPSYNEQFF
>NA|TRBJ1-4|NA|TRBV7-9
TGTGCCAGCAGCTTAGATGGGAGAGCTGAAAAACTGTTTTTT
CASSLDGRAEKLFF
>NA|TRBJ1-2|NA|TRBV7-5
TGTGCCAGAAGCGTGACAGGGGATCCCTCTGGGTATGGCTACACCTTC
CARSVTGDPSGYGYTF
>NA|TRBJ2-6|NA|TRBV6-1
TGTGCCAGCAGTGTGGACAACTCTGGGGCCAACGTCCTGACTTTC
CASSVDNSGANVLTF
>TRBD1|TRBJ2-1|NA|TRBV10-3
TGTGCCATCAGTGAGCCAGGGGGCTACAATGAGCAGTTCTTC
CAISEPGGYNEQFF
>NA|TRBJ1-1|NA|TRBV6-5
TGTGCCAGCAGCCCTCGAGGTTGGAACACTGAAGCTTTCTTT
CASSPRGWNTEAFF
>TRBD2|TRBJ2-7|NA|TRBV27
TGTGCCAGCAGTTTAGAACCGGGGGGAGCCTACGAGCAGTACTTC
CASSLEPGGAYEQYF
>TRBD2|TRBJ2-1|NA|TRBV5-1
TGCGCCAGCAGCCAGCTGACTAGCGGGGGGGCAGGGGTGAGCAATGAGCAGTTCTTC
CASSQLTSGGAGVSNEQFF
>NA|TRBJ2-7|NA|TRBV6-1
TGTGCCAGCAGTGAAGGGGGCGCGGTCGAATACGAGCAGTACTTC
CASSEGGAVEYEQYF
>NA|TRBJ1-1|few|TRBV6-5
TGTGCCAGCAGTAATTTTGCCCCCGGGGGTGAAGCTTTCTTT
CASSNFAPGGEAFF
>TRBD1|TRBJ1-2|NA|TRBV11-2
TGTGCCAGCAGCTTTGGCATGACAGGGGGATATGGCTACACCTTC
CASSFGMTGGYGYTF
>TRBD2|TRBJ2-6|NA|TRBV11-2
TGTGCCAGCAGCTTGACTAGCGGGGGCTCTGGGGCCAACGTCCTGACTTTC
CASSLTSGGSGANVLTF
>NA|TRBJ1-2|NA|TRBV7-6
TGTGCCAGCAGCTTAACCGTGGGCGCAGTAAGCTATGGCTACACCTTC
CASSLTVGAVSYGYTF